The TCR beta chain described here comes from a study of CD8+CD57+ T cells in acquired aplastic anemia. At the level of the study: The DNA of sorted CD4+ and CD8+ cells averaged approximately 3.3 ug. Overall study results and limits: Between patients and controls, CD8+ Simpson's diversity did not vary significantly. Between patients and controls, about 31 CD8+ CDR3 sequences were found in common.

This clonotype was counted between two and nine times. The antigen is unknown. CDR1 is SGHVS and CDR2 is FQNEAQ in the germline V gene. The V end was cut by 1 base, the J end by 4 bases, with 8 bases between. This CDR3 region has 14 residues. The template used for profiling TCR beta VDJ and CDR3 was genomic DNA. TCRdb independently ran MiXCR on the reads; one entry per CDR3 protein. The sample has 200,000 or so distinct CDR3 sequences, 55% to 70% seen once. The sequenced sample consisted of sorted CD4+, CD8+, or CD8+CD57+ T cells (not recorded which) from PBMCs. The TCR was taken from a human donor with severe aplastic anemia or a healthy control (not recorded which). This rearrangement joins TRBV7-8 to TRBJ1-3; D not resolved. The CDR3 reads CASSLVGQGNTIYF. In nucleotides, the CDR3 is TGTGCCAGCAGCTTAGTAGGGCAGGGAAACACCATATATTTT.